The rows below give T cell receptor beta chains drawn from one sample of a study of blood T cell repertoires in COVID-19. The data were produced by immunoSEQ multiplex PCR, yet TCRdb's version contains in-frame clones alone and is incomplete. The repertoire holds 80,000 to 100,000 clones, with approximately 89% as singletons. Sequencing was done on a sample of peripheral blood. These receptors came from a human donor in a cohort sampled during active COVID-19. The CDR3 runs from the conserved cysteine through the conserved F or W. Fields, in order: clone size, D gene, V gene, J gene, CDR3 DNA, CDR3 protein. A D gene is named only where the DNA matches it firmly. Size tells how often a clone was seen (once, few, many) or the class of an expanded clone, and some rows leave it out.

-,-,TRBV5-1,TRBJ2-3,TGCGCCAGCAGCTTGTATCAGGGGTCAGATACGCAGTATTTT,CASSLYQGSDTQYF
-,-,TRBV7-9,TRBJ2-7,TGTGCCAGCAGCCCCCCCGGACGCGGGTTCTACGAGCAGTACTTC,CASSPPGRGFYEQYF
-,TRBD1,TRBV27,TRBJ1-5,TGTGCCAGCAGAAGACAGGGGGAGACGAATAGCAATCAGCCCCAGCATTTT,CASRRQGETNSNQPQHF
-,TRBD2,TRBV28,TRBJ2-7,TGTGCCATCTCTCTCGGGACTAATTTCTACGAGCAGTACTTC,CAISLGTNFYEQYF
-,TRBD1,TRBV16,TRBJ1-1,TGTGCCAGCAGCCAAGCCCCGGGACAGGGGGAGGGCACTGAAGCTTTCTTT,CASSQAPGQGEGTEAFF
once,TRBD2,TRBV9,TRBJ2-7,TGTGCCAGCAGCGTAGAGGGAGGACTAGCGGGAGAAGAGCAGTACTTC,CASSVEGGLAGEEQYF
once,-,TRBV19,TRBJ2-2,TGTGCCAGTACCCTAAGAGGGCCCACCGGGGAGCTGTTTTTT,CASTLRGPTGELFF
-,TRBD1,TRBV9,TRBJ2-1,TGTGCCAGCAGCGTAGTCGGACAGGGAGTAAATGAGCAGTTCTTC,CASSVVGQGVNEQFF
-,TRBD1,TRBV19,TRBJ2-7,TGTGCCAGTGGGACAGCCTACGAGCAGTACTTC,CASGTAYEQYF
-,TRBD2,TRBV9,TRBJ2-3,TGTGCCAGCAGCGACGGGACTAGCGGGAGGGCGAGAGATACGCAGTATTTT,CASSDGTSGRARDTQYF
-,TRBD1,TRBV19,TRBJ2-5,TGTGCCAGTAGTTGGACAGGGGGAGAGACCCAGTACTTC,CASSWTGGETQYF
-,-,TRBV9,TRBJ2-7,TGTGCCAGCAGCGTAGGGGACAATCACGAGCAGTACTTC,CASSVGDNHEQYF
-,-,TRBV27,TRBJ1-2,TGTGCCAGCAGTTTACAGGGCTCCTATGGCTACACCTTC,CASSLQGSYGYTF
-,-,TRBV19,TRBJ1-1,TGTGCCAGTAGTATGGAGTGGCAGGGATATACTGAAGCTTTCTTT,CASSMEWQGYTEAFF
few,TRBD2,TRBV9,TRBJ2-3,TGTGCCAGCAGCGTAGAGGGCGGGAGCCTCACAGATACGCAGTATTTT,CASSVEGGSLTDTQYF
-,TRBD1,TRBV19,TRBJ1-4,TGTGCCAGTAAGGGACAGATTAATGAAAAACTGTTTTTT,CASKGQINEKLFF
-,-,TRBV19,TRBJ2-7,TGTGCCAGTAGTATTTCTGGGCCCTACGAGCAGTACTTC,CASSISGPYEQYF
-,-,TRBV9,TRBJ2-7,TGTGCCAGCAGCCCCCGGGGATTTCTGGGACAAACCGAGCAGTACTTC,CASSPRGFLGQTEQYF
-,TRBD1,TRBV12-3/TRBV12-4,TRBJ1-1,TGTGCCAGCAGTTTTACCGGGACAGCCGAAGCTTTCTTT,CASSFTGTAEAFF
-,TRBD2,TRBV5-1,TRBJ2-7,TGCGCCAGCAGGTGGGTAGCGGGACCGTACGAGCAGTACTTC,CASRWVAGPYEQYF
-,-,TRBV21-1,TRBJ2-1,TGTGCCAGCAGCCCTCCCACCTACTTTCCACCCAATGAGCAGTTCTTC,CASSPPTYFPPNEQFF
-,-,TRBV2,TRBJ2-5,TGTGCCAGCAGACGGGGACTCAGAAGATCGCAAGAGACCCAGTACTTC,CASRRGLRRSQETQYF
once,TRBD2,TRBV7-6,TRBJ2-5,TGTGCCAGCAAGCGAGGGGCGGGAGCTCAAGAGACCCAGTACTTC,CASKRGAGAQETQYF
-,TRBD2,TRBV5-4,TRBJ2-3,TGTGCCAGCAGCTTGGGGACTAGCGCCACAGATACGCAGTATTTT,CASSLGTSATDTQYF
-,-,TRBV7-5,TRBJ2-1,TGTGTCAGAAGCTTAAGCCCGCAAGTGGGCGGGGGCTACTACAATGAGCAGTTCTTC,CVRSLSPQVGGGYYNEQFF
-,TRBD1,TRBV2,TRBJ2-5,TGTGCCAGCAGTCCAGGGGGCGGGGAGACCCAGTACTTC,CASSPGGGETQYF
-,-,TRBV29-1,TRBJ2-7,TGCAGCGTTGAAGATCCCAGGATCTACGAGCAGTACTTC,CSVEDPRIYEQYF
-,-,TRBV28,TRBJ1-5,TGTGCCAGCAGTGTCGGTGGAGGGCTACAGCCCCAGCATTTT,CASSVGGGLQPQHF
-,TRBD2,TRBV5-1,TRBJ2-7,TGCGCCAGCAGCGCCCCCGGGACTAGCGGGAGGGGTTACGAGCAGTACTTC,CASSAPGTSGRGYEQYF
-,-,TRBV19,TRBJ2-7,TGTGCCAGTAGCGCCTCCTTCGAACAAACCGGGGAGCAGTACTTC,CASSASFEQTGEQYF
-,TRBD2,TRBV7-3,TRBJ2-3,TGTGCCAGCAGCGAGACTAGCGGGGGAACAGATACGCAGTATTTT,CASSETSGGTDTQYF
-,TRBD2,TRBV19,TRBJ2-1,TGTGCCAGTAGTGACAACCAAGGGGAAACTAGCGGCAACTACAATGAGCAGTTCTTC,CASSDNQGETSGNYNEQFF
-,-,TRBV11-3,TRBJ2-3,TGTGCCAGCAGCTTTAGTGGGACTGAAGTAGATACGCAGTATTTT,CASSFSGTEVDTQYF
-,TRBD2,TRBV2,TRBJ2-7,TGTGCCAGCACTCCCCCAGGACTAGCGGGAGTCAACGAGCAGTACTTC,CASTPPGLAGVNEQYF
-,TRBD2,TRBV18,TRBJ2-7,TGTGCCAGCTCACCGTTCGGCGGGAGGCTGGCCTACGAGCAGTACTTC,CASSPFGGRLAYEQYF
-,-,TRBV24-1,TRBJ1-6,TGTGCCACCAGTGATCTCAGAACCCTTAATCGACAGGTCTATAATTCACCCCTCCACTTT,CATSDLRTLNRQVYNSPLHF
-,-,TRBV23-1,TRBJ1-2,TGCGCCAGCAGTTCCTTATCTCTGACTGGTGACTATGGCTACACCTTC,CASSSLSLTGDYGYTF
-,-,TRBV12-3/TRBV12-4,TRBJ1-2,TGTGCCAGCAGCCTACAGGGCCCCAACTACACCTTC,CASSLQGPNYTF
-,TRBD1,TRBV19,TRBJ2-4,TGTGCCAGTAGTATTGAGGGGGCAGGGTATCTAGCCAAAAACATTCAGTACTTC,CASSIEGAGYLAKNIQYF
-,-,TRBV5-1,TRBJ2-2,TGCGCCAGCAACTCTGGAGGGAAGGGCAACACCGGGGAGCTGTTTTTT,CASNSGGKGNTGELFF
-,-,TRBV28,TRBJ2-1,TGTGCCAGCAGTTTAATCAGGTCGGCCTCCTACAATGAGCAGTTCTTC,CASSLIRSASYNEQFF
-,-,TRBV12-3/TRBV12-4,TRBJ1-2,TGTGCCAGCAGTTTGACAGGCCTAGGTGGCTACACCTTC,CASSLTGLGGYTF
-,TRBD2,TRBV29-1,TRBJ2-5,TGCAGCGCGGGGGGGGGCCAAGAGACCCAGTACTTC,CSAGGGQETQYF
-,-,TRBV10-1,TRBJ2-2,TGCGCCAGCAACGAGGGCCCGGAACCGAACACCGGGGAGCTGTTTTTT,CASNEGPEPNTGELFF
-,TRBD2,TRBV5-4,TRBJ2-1,TGTGCCAGCAGCTTCGGACTAGCGGGAGGGCCCCATGAGCAGTTCTTC,CASSFGLAGGPHEQFF
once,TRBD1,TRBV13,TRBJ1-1,TGTGCCAGCAGCGCCGGGACAGGGGGCGACACTGAAGCTTTCTTT,CASSAGTGGDTEAFF
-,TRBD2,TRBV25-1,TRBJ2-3,TGTGCCAGCAGCGATAGCGGGAGAAAGGGCGATACGCAGTATTTT,CASSDSGRKGDTQYF
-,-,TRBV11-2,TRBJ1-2,TGTGCCAGCAGCTCACAGGTCGGCTATGGCTACACCTTC,CASSSQVGYGYTF
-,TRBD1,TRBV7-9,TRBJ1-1,TGTGCCAGCAGCGGACAGGGGGCAATGAACACTGAAGCTTTCTTT,CASSGQGAMNTEAFF
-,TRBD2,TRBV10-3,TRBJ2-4,TGTGCCATCAGTGAGGGGCGGGAGGCGTCCAAAAACATTCAGTACTTC,CAISEGREASKNIQYF
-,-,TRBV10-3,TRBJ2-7,TGTGCCATCAGTGAGTTTGGGTTGGGGGGAAGTGAAGCCTTC,CAISEFGLGGSEAF
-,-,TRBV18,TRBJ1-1,TGTGCCAGCTCACCAAACAAGAACACTGAAGCTTTCTTT,CASSPNKNTEAFF
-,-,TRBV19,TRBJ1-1,TGTGCCAGTAGTTCCAGGCGGGAAACCACTGAAGCTTTCTTT,CASSSRRETTEAFF
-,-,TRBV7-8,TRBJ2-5,TGTGCCAGCAGCTTAAACAGGGTCGAGACCCAGTACTTC,CASSLNRVETQYF
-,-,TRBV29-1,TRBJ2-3,TGCAGCGTTGAGCCCGCAGGTGGCACAGATACGCAGTATTTT,CSVEPAGGTDTQYF
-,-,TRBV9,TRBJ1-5,TGTGCCAGCAGCCCCCGGGAGGAAAGCAATCAGCCCCAGCATTTT,CASSPREESNQPQHF
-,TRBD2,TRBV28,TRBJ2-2,TGTGCCAGCAGTTTATGGGGCGGGGGGAACACCGGGGAGCTGTTTTTT,CASSLWGGGNTGELFF
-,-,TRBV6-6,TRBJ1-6,TGTGCCAGCAGTTACGGCCAGGGCTCCATTTCACCCCTCCACTTT,CASSYGQGSISPLHF
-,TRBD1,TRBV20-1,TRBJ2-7,TGCAGTGCTAGTGGACAGGCAGCCTCCTACGAGCAGTACTTC,CSASGQAASYEQYF